The 30 T cell receptor beta chains below were found in one sample sequenced in a study of T cells in tumors after PD-1 blockade. Here immunoSEQ multiplex PCR was the method, and the copy in TCRdb shows in-frame clones only, minus some. The sample records approximately 4,000 clones, about 60% being singletons. The sequenced sample was tumor tissue, obtained after anti-PD-1 treatment. The receptors stem from a human donor with cutaneous squamous cell carcinoma.

There are a few counts of this clone. The chain recombines TRBV19 with TRBJ2-5, with D hard to call. The V and J ends lost 1 base and 0 bases respectively, with 6 bases between them. Germline V gives CDR1 LNHDA, CDR2 SQIVND (reference sequence). The CDR3 loop spans 14 amino acids. The CDR3 nucleotides read TGTGCCAGTAGTATAGTTGGGTACCAAGAGACCCAGTACTTC. Protein: CASSIVGYQETQYF.

The J gene is TRBJ2-5, the V gene TRBV29-1; 7 nucleotides align to TRBD1. Germline CDR1 SQVTM, CDR2 ANQGSEA. CDR3 size: 13 residues. The junction had 7 bases not matched to a gene; V was cut back by 5 bases and J by 4 bases. CDR3 coding DNA: TGCAGCGTTTCGGGACAGACTATAGAGACCCAGTACTTC. The encoded protein is CSVSGQTIETQYF.

The chain couples TRBV4-1 to TRBJ2-1; 9 nucleotides match TRBD2. The CDR3 has 17 amino acids. With 0 bases clipped from V and 2 bases from J, the junction kept 5 bases outside the gene matches. Germline values: CDR1 MGHRA, CDR2 YSYEKL. For the CDR3, the DNA is TGCGCCAGCAGCCAAGAGTCTAGCGGGGTTACCTACAATGAGCAGTTCTTC. Translating it yields CASSQESSGVTYNEQFF.

J is TRBJ2-6 and V is TRBV6-4; no definite D call. The V gene lost 3 bases and the J gene lost 4 bases, with 10 bases spanning the gap. This CDR3 is 15 amino acids long. Germline V lookup: CDR1 MRHNA, CDR2 SNTAGT. The CDR3 region has the DNA TGTGCCAGCAGTGATGCAGTCGGAGGGGCCAACGTCCTGACTTTC. Protein sequence: CASSDAVGGANVLTF.

This chain connects TRBV5-5 to TRBJ2-7; D remains unclear. Trimming took 0 bases from V and 3 from J, leaving 13 bases between them. The germline V gene encodes CDR1 SGHKS and CDR2 YYEKEE (reference sequence). This CDR3 has 15 amino acids. The CDR3 loop is CASSLDGSPLYEQYF. DNA of the CDR3: TGTGCCAGCAGCTTGGACGGGTCCCCCCTCTACGAGCAGTACTTC.

The chain couples TRBV5-5 to TRBJ1-5; D is undetermined. Germline CDR1 reads SGHKS; CDR2 reads YYEKEE (reference sequence). The CDR3 covers 13 residues. V dropped 1 base and J dropped 5 bases, with 7 bases sitting between them. For the CDR3, the DNA is TGTGCCAGCAGCTTGAAGACATATCAGCCCCAGCATTTT. Amino acids: CASSLKTYQPQHF.

This clone appeared a few times. The chain uses TRBV5-1 and TRBJ1-5; D unresolved. This CDR3 comprises 10 residues. Germline V gives CDR1 SGHRS, CDR2 YFSETQ. V lost 10 bases to trimming and J lost 9 bases, with 11 bases between them. CDR3 coding DNA: TGCGCCTTCCGCGGGCGGCCCCAGCATTTT. It translates to CAFRGRPQHF.

V and J are TRBV2 and TRBJ2-2; 11 bases map to TRBD2. J gave up 4 bases and V 4 bases, and 5 bases lay outside the gene matches. CDR1 and CDR2 from the germline V gene are SNHLY and FYNNEI. The CDR3 extends over 16 amino acids. The CDR3 nucleotides are TGTGCCAGCAGTGTTCCTAGCGGGGGGTTCACCGGGGAGCTGTTTTTT. Amino acids: CASSVPSGGFTGELFF.

The chain combines TRBV27 with TRBJ1-2, with 9 bases identical to TRBD1. CDR1 and CDR2 from the germline V gene are MNHEY and SMNVEV (reference sequence). The CDR3 contains 14 residues. Unmatched junction bases numbered 10, after V lost 6 bases and J lost 8 bases. DNA for the CDR3: TGTGCCAGCAGCTCCGGGACAGGGCTATACGGCTACACCTTC. It yields the protein CASSSGTGLYGYTF.

This clone was seen once. The chain links TRBV27 to TRBJ2-7; 8 bases line up with TRBD2. Germline V lookup: CDR1 MNHEY, CDR2 SMNVEV (reference sequence). With V trimmed by 5 bases and J by 4 bases, 10 bases remained unmatched. CDR3 length: 15 amino acids. As DNA, the CDR3 is TGTGCCAGCAGTCTCATGCCGGGACTAGAATACGAGCAGTACTTC. The encoded protein is CASSLMPGLEYEQYF.

This clone has a handful of counts. This rearrangement joins TRBV7-9 to TRBJ1-1, with D tentatively TRBD1 (5 bases). Germline V gives CDR1 SEHNR, CDR2 FQNEAQ (reference sequence). The CDR3 has 15 amino acids. V gave up 5 bases and J gave up 0 bases, with 13 bases separating them. The CDR3 loop is CASSGGTGVNTEAFF. CDR3 DNA sequence: TGTGCCAGCAGCGGGGGGACGGGGGTGAACACTGAAGCTTTCTTT.

The CDR3 is CASSPPGETDTQYF. Written as DNA, the CDR3 is TGCGCCAGCAGCCCCCCTGGCGAGACAGATACGCAGTATTTT. The rearrangement joins TRBV5-1 to TRBJ2-3, with no clear D. V was shortened by 4 bases and J by 3 bases, with 12 bases between the two germline ends. The CDR3 extends over 14 amino acids. CDR1 and CDR2 (germline): SGHRS, YFSETQ.

The CDR3 spells CASSLDSNPAAYNEQFF. The CDR3, as DNA: TGCGCCAGCAGCTTGGACTCCAACCCAGCGGCCTACAATGAGCAGTTCTTC. J is TRBJ2-1 and V is TRBV5-1, with a possible D match to TRBD2 (5 bases). CDR1 and CDR2 (germline): SGHRS, YFSETQ. The CDR3 is 17 amino acids. V gave up 0 bases and J gave up 2 bases, with 15 bases separating them.

This rearrangement joins TRBV29-1 to TRBJ1-2, with a weak D call TRBD1 (5 bases). Germline CDR1 reads SQVTM; CDR2 reads ANQGSEA. V lost 5 bases to trimming and J lost 2 bases, with 9 bases between them. This CDR3 is 12 amino acids long. The CDR3 loop is CSVPDINYGYTF. Here the CDR3 DNA reads TGCAGCGTTCCGGACATAAACTATGGCTACACCTTC.

The chain couples TRBV2 to TRBJ1-6, with a tentative D call TRBD1 (5 bases). V was pared by 0 bases and J by 7 bases, with 7 bases between. CDR3 length: 14 residues. In germline, CDR1 is SNHLY, CDR2 FYNNEI. CDR3 in amino acids: CASSEAGGNSPLHF. In nucleotides, the CDR3 is TGTGCCAGCAGTGAAGCTGGGGGGAATTCACCCCTCCACTTT. The full variable domain, rest sourced from reference TRBV2 and TRBJ1-6, is EPEVTQTPSHQVTQMGQEVILRCVPISNHLYFYWYRQILGQKVEFLVSFYNNEISEKSEIFDDQFSVERPDGSNFTLKIRSTKLEDSAMYFCASSEAGGNSPLHFGNGTRLTVT.

The chain is built from TRBV28 and TRBJ1-6, with D uncertain. This CDR3 has 12 amino acids. Germline values: CDR1 MDHEN, CDR2 SYDVKM. V was clipped by 5 bases and J by 9 bases, with 8 bases between them. In nucleotides, the CDR3 is TGTGCCAGCAGTATATTGGGTTCACCCCTCCACTTT. It encodes CASSILGSPLHF.

This clone was observed a handful of times. V and J are TRBV3-1 (or the pseudogene TRBV3-2) and TRBJ2-5; TRBD2 matches 12 bases. The J segment lost 3 bases and the V segment lost 7 bases, leaving 15 bases of the junction unmatched. This CDR3 is 18 amino acids long. Germline V gives CDR1 LGHDT, CDR2 YNNKEL (reference sequence). This chain's CDR3 is CASKGAGRRTSGKETQYF. The CDR3, as DNA: TGTGCCAGCAAAGGAGCCGGGCGGAGGACTAGCGGGAAAGAGACCCAGTACTTC.

This clone was seen only a few times. V gene TRBV7-9 combines with J gene TRBJ1-2; D remains ambiguous. The germline gives CDR1 SEHNR, CDR2 FQNEAQ (reference sequence). V was pared by 0 bases and J by 1 base, with 9 bases between. The length of the CDR3 is 15 residues. CDR3 residues: CASSLAQSFNYGYTF. The CDR3 DNA sequence: TGTGCCAGCAGCTTAGCTCAGTCCTTTAACTATGGCTACACCTTC.

The V call is TRBV12-5, the J call TRBJ2-7; 9 bases align to TRBD2. J was trimmed by 2 bases and V by 6 bases; bases with no gene match: 2. The germline CDR1 and CDR2 sequences are LGHNT and FRNRAP. CDR3 length: 13 residues. DNA of the CDR3: TGTGCTAGTGGCGCGGGGGGGCCCTACGAGCAGTACTTC. Its translation is CASGAGGPYEQYF.

This chain connects TRBV19 to TRBJ1-5; 7 bases are shared with TRBD1. The CDR3 length is 14 residues. Unmatched junction bases numbered 3, after V lost 4 bases and J lost 3 bases. Germline V gene sequence: CDR1 LNHDA, CDR2 SQIVND (reference sequence). This chain's CDR3 is CASSTDRVNQPQHF. The CDR3 coding sequence is TGTGCCAGTAGTACCGACAGGGTCAATCAGCCCCAGCATTTT.

This clone occurred a few times. In DNA form, the CDR3 reads TGTGCCAGCAGCTTAGAATTCGGCTACAATGAGCAGTTCTTC. This codes for CASSLEFGYNEQFF. The chain recombines TRBV7-9 with TRBJ2-1; no clear D. The V gene lost 1 base and the J gene lost 3 bases, with 7 bases spanning the gap. The CDR3 spans 14 residues. CDR1 is SEHNR and CDR2 is FQNEAQ in the germline V gene (reference sequence).

The rearrangement links TRBV15 to TRBJ1-1; 7 bases line up with TRBD1. Per the germline V gene, CDR1 is LNHNV and CDR2 is YYDKDF (reference sequence). The CDR3 extends over 17 amino acids. Trimming took 3 bases from V and 1 from J; bases not matched to a gene: 11. The CDR3: CATSSMQGDFPNTEAFF. The CDR3 DNA follows: TGTGCCACCAGCAGTATGCAGGGGGATTTCCCGAACACTGAAGCTTTCTTT.

The V call is TRBV12-2, the J call TRBJ1-5. TRBV12-2 is given as a pseudogene. The CDR3 is 15 residues long. CDR3 in amino acids: CASRYPSVLDQPQHF. In nucleotides, the CDR3 is TGTGCAAGTCGCTACCCTTCTGTCCTCGATCAGCCCCAGCATTTT.

J is TRBJ2-2 and V is TRBV2, with a tentative D call TRBD1 (6 bases). Deletions cut 5 bases from V and 1 base from J, with 8 bases between. The CDR3 sequence is 14 residues long. Per the germline V gene, CDR1 is SNHLY and CDR2 is FYNNEI. CDR3 loop: CASSWGLNTGELFF. The CDR3 DNA reads TGTGCCAGCAGTTGGGGGCTGAACACCGGGGAGCTGTTTTTT.

The chain employs TRBV19 and TRBJ2-5; D possibly corresponds to TRBD2 (7 bases). CDR3 length: 15 amino acids. CDR1 and CDR2 (germline): LNHDA, SQIVND (reference sequence). V lost 3 bases and J 4 bases, leaving 15 bases between the germline ends. The CDR3 here is CASSIYGGPRETQYF. For the CDR3, the DNA is TGTGCCAGTAGTATCTACGGGGGGCCCAGAGAGACCCAGTACTTC.

The CDR3 loop reads CASSLGAVSYEQYF. CDR3 bases: TGTGCCAGCAGCTTGGGGGCAGTGTCATACGAGCAGTACTTC. V usage is TRBV5-4 and J usage is TRBJ2-7; unclear D gene. Germline V gene lookup returns CDR1 SGHNT and CDR2 YYREEE (reference sequence). The CDR3 runs 14 residues. Trimming removed 0 bases from V and 4 bases from J, with 11 bases in between.

V gene TRBV5-5 combines with J gene TRBJ1-5; the match to TRBD1 covers 7 bases. Germline loops: CDR1 SGHKS, CDR2 YYEKEE (reference sequence). CDR3 length equals 16 residues. V was clipped by 0 bases and J by 7 bases; unmatched bases: 10. This chain's CDR3 is CASSLDMTGSGQPQHF. DNA of the CDR3: TGTGCCAGCAGCTTGGATATGACAGGGTCCGGACAGCCCCAGCATTTT.

In its sample, this clone was seen a few times. V is TRBV6-1 and J is TRBJ2-3, with 10 bases aligning to TRBD2. The CDR3 is 15 residues long. After removal of 0 bases from V and 4 bases from J, the junction contained 1 base not matched to a gene. CDR1 and CDR2 (germline): MNHNS, SASEGT. The CDR3, as DNA: TGTGCCAGCAGTGAAGCAGCGGGGGGGCCAGATACGCAGTATTTT. Its translation is CASSEAAGGPDTQYF.

This clone showed up just a few times. The rearrangement uses TRBV18 and TRBJ2-2; D possibly corresponds to TRBD1 (6 bases). Per the germline V gene, CDR1 is KGHSH and CDR2 is LQKENI. The CDR3 loop spans 16 amino acids. Trimming left V 5 bases short and J 1 base short, with 14 bases between. This CDR3 reads CASSIGGRGNTGELFF. The CDR3 nucleotides are TGTGCCAGCTCAATAGGCGGCAGGGGGAACACCGGGGAGCTGTTTTTT.

The chain couples TRBV7-9 to TRBJ2-1; D is perhaps TRBD1 (5 bases). Germline assignment: CDR1 SEHNR and CDR2 FQNEAQ (reference sequence). CDR3 size: 14 residues. V shed 2 bases and J shed 6 bases, with 11 bases lying between them. The CDR3 is CASSLTPTGNEQFF. The CDR3 coding sequence is TGTGCCAGCAGCTTAACCCCCACAGGCAATGAGCAGTTCTTC.